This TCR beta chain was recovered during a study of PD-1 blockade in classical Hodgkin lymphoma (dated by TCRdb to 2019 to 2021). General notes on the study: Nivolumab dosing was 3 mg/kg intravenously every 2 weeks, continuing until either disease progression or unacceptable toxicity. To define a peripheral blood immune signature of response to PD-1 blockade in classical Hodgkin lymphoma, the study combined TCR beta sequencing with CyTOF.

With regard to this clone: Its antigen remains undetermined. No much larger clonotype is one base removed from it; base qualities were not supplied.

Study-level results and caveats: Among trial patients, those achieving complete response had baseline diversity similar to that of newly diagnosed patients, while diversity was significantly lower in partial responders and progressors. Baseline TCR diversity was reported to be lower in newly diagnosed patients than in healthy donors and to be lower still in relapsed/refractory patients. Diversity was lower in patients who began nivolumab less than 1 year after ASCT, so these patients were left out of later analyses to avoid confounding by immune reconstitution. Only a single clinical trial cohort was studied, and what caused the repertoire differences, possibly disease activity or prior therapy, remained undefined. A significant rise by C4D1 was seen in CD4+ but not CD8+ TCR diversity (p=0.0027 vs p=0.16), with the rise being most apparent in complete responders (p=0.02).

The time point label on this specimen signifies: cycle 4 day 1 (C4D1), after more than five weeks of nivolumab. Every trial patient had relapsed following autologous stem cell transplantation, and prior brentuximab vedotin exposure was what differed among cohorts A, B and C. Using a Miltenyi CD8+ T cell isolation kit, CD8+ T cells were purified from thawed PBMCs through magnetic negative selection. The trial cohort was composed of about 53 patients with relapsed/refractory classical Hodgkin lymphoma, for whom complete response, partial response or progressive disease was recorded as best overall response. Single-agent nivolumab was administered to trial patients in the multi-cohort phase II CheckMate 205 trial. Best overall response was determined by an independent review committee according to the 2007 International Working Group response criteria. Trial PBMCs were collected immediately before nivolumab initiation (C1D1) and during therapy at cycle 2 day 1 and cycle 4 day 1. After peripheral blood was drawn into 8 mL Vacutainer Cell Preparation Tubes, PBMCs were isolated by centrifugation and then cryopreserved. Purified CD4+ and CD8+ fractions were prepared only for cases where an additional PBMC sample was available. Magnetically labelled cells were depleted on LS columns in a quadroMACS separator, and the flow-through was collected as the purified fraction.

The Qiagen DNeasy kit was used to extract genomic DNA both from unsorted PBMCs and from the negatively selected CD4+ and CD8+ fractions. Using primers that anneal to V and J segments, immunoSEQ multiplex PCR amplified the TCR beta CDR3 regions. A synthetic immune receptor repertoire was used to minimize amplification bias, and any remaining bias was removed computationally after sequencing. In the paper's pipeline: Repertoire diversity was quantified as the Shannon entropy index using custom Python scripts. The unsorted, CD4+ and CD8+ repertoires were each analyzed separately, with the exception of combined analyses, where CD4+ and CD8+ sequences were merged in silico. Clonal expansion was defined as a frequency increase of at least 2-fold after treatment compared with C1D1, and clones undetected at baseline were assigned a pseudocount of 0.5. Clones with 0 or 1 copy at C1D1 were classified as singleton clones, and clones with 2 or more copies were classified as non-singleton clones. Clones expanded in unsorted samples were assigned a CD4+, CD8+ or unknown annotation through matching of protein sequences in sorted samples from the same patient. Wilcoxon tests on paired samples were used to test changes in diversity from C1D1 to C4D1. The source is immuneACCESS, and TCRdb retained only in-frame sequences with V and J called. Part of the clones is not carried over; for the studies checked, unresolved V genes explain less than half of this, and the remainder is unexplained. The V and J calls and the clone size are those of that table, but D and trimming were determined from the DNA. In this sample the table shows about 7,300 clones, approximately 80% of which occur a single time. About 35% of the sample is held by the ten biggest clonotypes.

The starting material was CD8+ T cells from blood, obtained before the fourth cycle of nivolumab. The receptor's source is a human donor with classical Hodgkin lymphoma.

The CDR3 here reads CASSLLGKNEKLFF. Read as DNA, the sequence is TGTGCCAGCAGCTTATTGGGGAAGAATGAAAAACTGTTTTTT. The chain is encoded by TRBV13 joined to TRBJ1-4; the D gene cannot be resolved reliably. V lost 2 bases and J lost 5 bases; the stretch between them is 9 bases long. Sequences PRHDT (CDR1) and FYEKMQ (CDR2) are obtained from the germline V gene (reference sequence). The CDR3 sequence holds 14 residues, the cysteine and phenylalanine included. The only DNA kept is the CDR3, 42 bases in frame from the first base.